The next 12 T cell receptor beta chains were all read from a single sample in a study of blood T cells in healthy people across ages. The second PCR ran about 6 to 12 cycles with a sample-barcoded 5' primer and J-beta primers. TCRdb recomputed calls from the 5' RACE reads with MiXCR, one row per CDR3 protein. Of 800,000 or so distinct CDR3 sequences listed, around a quarter are singletons. These data also formed part of another study, on T cells of mothers and their children.

Specimen: blood. These receptors were taken from a boy between 10 and 17 years old in good health.

This clonotype was observed a handful of times. The gene calls are TRBV3-1 and TRBJ2-1; maybe TRBD2 (5 bases). The tail of the sequence fits TRBJ2-5 better, so the J call may be wrong. The germline V gene encodes CDR1 LGHDT and CDR2 YNNKEL (reference sequence). This CDR3 comprises 13 residues. DNA of the CDR3: TGTGCCAGCAGCCAAGCGGGGCAAGAGACCCAGTACTTC. It codes for CASSQAGQETQYF.

This sequence joins TRBV11-2 and TRBJ2-5, with 11 bases matching TRBD2. Germline V lookup: CDR1 SGHAT, CDR2 FQNNGV. This CDR3 contains 17 residues. The V gene end was trimmed by 5 bases and the J gene end by 3 bases; junction bases not matched to a gene: 11. CDR3 region: CASSPISGTSGKETQYF. CDR3 DNA: TGTGCCAGCAGCCCGATCTCCGGGACTAGCGGAAAAGAGACCCAGTACTTC.

J is TRBJ2-5 and V is TRBV20-1, with D possibly TRBD2 on 6 matching bases. Germline values: CDR1 DFQATT, CDR2 SNEGSKA (reference sequence). V lost 1 base and J 5 bases, leaving 23 bases between the germline ends. The CDR3 is made up of 17 amino acids. The DNA of the CDR3 is TGCAGTGCTAGAGGGTACACCGGGACTCAAATTCACGAGACCCAGTACTTC. Translating it yields CSARGYTGTQIHETQYF.

This clonotype has only a few counts. V usage is TRBV19 and J usage is TRBJ2-2, with unresolved D. Trimming removed 0 bases at V and 5 bases at J, with 7 bases between. CDR3 length equals 14 residues. Germline loops: CDR1 LNHDA, CDR2 SQIVND (reference sequence). CDR3 sequence: CASSIEGLTGELFF. CDR3 DNA sequence: TGTGCCAGTAGTATAGAAGGCTTAACCGGGGAGCTGTTTTTT.

The chain employs TRBV7-2 and TRBJ1-5; possible D gene TRBD1, 5 bases. V lost 3 bases to trimming and J lost 4 bases, with 10 bases between them. The CDR3 runs 14 residues. The germline V gene has CDR1 SGHTA and CDR2 FQGNSA. In DNA form, the CDR3 reads TGTGCCAGCAGCTTTTGGGGGTTTAATCAGCCCCAGCATTTT. This gives the protein CASSFWGFNQPQHF. Combining the CDR3 with reference TRBV7-2 and TRBJ1-5 gives the whole variable domain GAGVSQSPSNKVTEKGKDVELRCDPISGHTALYWYRQSLGQGLEFLIYFQGNSAPDKSGLPSDRFSAERTGGSVSTLTIQRTQQEDSAVYLCASSFWGFNQPQHFGDGTRLSIL.

The chain recombines TRBV15 with TRBJ2-7; D is undetermined. Trimming pared 0 bases from V and 2 bases from J, leaving 5 bases between. The CDR3 loop spans 13 amino acids. The germline gives CDR1 LNHNV, CDR2 YYDKDF (reference sequence). The CDR3 protein is CATSRETAYEQYF. As DNA, the CDR3 is TGTGCCACCAGCAGAGAAACAGCCTACGAGCAGTACTTC.

This clonotype appeared a few times. The chain carries TRBV12-3 or TRBV12-4 and TRBJ2-6, with unresolved D. V lost 6 bases to trimming and J lost 0 bases, with 6 bases between them. The CDR3 covers 14 residues. CDR3 nucleotide sequence: TGTGCCAGCAGAGCGTTCTCTGGGGCCAACGTCCTGACTTTC. Translation: CASRAFSGANVLTF.

V is TRBV20-1 and J is TRBJ2-7; D not resolved. The length of the CDR3 is 14 residues. V gave up 3 bases and J gave up 3 bases, with 15 bases separating them. In germline, CDR1 is DFQATT, CDR2 SNEGSKA (reference sequence). In nucleotides, the CDR3 is TGCAGTGCTAGGATACGGAGAAGAAGCTACGAGCAGTACTTC. Translating it yields CSARIRRRSYEQYF.

This clonotype was seen a few times. This sequence joins TRBV14 and TRBJ2-5; 8 bases map to TRBD1. The J call could be wrong; TRBJ2-1 is a better fit for the DNA end. From germline, CDR1 is SGHDN and CDR2 FVKESK. The CDR3 spans 14 residues. CDR3: CASSSGQGVDEQFF. The CDR3 nucleotides read TGTGCCAGCAGTTCCGGACAGGGTGTCGATGAGCAGTTCTTC.

This clonotype showed up just a few times. The chain links TRBV28 to TRBJ2-5; 15 positions agree with TRBD2. The CDR3 contains 15 residues. The V gene end was trimmed by 6 bases and the J gene end by 6 bases; junction bases not matched to a gene: 5. The germline V gene encodes CDR1 MDHEN and CDR2 SYDVKM. The CDR3 spells CASSKGLAGGKTQYF. In DNA, the CDR3 is TGTGCCAGCAGCAAGGGACTAGCGGGGGGAAAGACCCAGTACTTC.

As DNA, the CDR3 is TGTGCCAGCAGTTTTCAGGGACTAGCGGGGGGGCAAGAGACCCAGTACTTC. This codes for CASSFQGLAGGQETQYF. The J gene is TRBJ2-5, the V gene TRBV28, with 16 bases identical to TRBD2. The length of the CDR3 is 17 residues. Germline CDR1 MDHEN, CDR2 SYDVKM. The trim removed 3 bases at V and 2 bases at J, leaving 3 bases unmatched.

The chain links TRBV12-3 or TRBV12-4 to TRBJ1-2; D remains ambiguous. The CDR3 spans 15 residues. Trimming cost V 5 bases and J 8 bases, with 21 bases left between them. The CDR3 loop is CASSPYEPRSGGYTF. In nucleotides, the CDR3 is TGTGCCAGCAGTCCTTACGAACCGCGAAGCGGAGGCTACACCTTC.